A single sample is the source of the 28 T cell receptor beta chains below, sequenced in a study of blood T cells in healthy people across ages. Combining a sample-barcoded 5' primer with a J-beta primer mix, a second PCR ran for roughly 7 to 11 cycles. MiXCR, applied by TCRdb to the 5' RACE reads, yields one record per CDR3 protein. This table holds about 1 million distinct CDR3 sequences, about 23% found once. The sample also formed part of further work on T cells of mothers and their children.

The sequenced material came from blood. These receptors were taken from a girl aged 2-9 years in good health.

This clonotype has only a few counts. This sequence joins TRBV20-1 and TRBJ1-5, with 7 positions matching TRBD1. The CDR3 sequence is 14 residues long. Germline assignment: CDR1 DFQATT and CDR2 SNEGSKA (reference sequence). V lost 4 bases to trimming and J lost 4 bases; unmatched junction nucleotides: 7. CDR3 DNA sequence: TGCAGTGCTAAGAATGACAGGGAAAATCAGCCCCAGCATTTT. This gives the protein CSAKNDRENQPQHF.

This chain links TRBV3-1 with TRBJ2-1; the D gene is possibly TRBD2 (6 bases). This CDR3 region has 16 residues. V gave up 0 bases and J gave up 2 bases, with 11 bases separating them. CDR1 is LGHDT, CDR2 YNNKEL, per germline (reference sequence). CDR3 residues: CASSQDFGGTYNEQFF. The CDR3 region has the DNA TGTGCCAGCAGCCAAGATTTTGGCGGGACCTACAATGAGCAGTTCTTC.

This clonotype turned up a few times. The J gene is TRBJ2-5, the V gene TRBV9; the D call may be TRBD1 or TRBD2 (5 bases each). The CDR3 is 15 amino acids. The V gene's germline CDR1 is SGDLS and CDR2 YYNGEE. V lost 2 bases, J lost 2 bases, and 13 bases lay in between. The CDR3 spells CASSVGTLGQETQYF. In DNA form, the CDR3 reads TGTGCCAGCAGCGTCGGGACCCTCGGGCAAGAGACCCAGTACTTC.

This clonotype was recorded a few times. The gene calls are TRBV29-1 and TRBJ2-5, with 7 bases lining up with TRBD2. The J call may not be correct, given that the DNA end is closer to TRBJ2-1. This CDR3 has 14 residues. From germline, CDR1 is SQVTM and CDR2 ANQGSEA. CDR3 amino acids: CSAKWEGPYNEQFF. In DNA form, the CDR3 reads TGCAGCGCCAAGTGGGAGGGCCCCTACAATGAGCAGTTCTTC.

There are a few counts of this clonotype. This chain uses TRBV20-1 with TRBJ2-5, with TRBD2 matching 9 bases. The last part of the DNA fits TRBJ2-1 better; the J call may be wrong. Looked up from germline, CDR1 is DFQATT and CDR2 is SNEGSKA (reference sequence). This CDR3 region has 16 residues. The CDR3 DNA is TGCAGTGCTAGGAGCATGACTAGCGGAGCCTTGTTGGAGCAGTTCTTC. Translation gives CSARSMTSGALLEQFF.

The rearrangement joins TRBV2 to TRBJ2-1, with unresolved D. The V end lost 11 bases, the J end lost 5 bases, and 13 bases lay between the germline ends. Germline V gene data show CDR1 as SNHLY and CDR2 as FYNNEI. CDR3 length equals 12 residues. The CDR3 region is CARRRADNEQFF. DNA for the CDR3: TGTGCCCGCCGAAGGGCGGACAATGAGCAGTTCTTC.

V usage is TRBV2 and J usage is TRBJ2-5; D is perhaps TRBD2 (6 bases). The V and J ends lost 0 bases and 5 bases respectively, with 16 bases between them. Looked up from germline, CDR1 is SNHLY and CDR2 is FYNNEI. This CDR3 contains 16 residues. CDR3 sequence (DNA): TGTGCCAGCAGTGAAGCCACGGGGGACCCTCTGGAGACCCAGTACTTC. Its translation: CASSEATGDPLETQYF. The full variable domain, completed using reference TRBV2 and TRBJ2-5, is EPEVTQTPSHQVTQMGQEVILRCVPISNHLYFYWYRQILGQKVEFLVSFYNNEISEKSEIFDDQFSVERPDGSNFTLKIRSTKLEDSAMYFCASSEATGDPLETQYFGPGTRLLVL.

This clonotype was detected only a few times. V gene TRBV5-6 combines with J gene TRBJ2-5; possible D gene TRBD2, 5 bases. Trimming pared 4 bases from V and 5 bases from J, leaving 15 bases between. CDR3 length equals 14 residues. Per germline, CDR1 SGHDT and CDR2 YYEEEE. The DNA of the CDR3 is TGTGCCAGCAGCCCAGGACTCGGTAGGGAGACCCAGTACTTC. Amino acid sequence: CASSPGLGRETQYF.

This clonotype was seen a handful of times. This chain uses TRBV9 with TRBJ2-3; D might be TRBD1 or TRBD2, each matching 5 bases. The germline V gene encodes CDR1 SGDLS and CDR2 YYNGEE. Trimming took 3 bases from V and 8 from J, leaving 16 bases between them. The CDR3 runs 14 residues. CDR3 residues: CASSAGTTSGTQYF. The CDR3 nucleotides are TGTGCCAGCAGCGCGGGGACCACCTCCGGTACGCAGTATTTT.

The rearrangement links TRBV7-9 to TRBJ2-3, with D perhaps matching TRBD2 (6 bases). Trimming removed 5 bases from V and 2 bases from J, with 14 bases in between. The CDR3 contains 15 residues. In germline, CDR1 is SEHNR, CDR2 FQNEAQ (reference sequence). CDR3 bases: TGTGCCAGCAGCGGCCCAGCGGGCGACACAGATACGCAGTATTTT. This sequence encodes CASSGPAGDTDTQYF.

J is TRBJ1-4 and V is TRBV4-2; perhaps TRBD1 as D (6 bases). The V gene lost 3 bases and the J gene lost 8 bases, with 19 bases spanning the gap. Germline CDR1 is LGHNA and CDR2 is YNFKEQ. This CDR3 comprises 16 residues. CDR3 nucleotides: TGTGCCAGCAGCCATGAAAGGGGGTCCGGGGTCGAAAAACTGTTTTTT. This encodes CASSHERGSGVEKLFF.

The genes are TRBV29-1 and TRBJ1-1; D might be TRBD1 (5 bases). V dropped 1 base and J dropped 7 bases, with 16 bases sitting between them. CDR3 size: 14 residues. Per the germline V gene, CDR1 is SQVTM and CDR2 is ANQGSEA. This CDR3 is CSVEVGSRGNEAFF. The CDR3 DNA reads TGCAGCGTTGAAGTTGGCTCAAGGGGAAATGAAGCTTTCTTT.

As DNA, the CDR3 is TGTGCCAGCAGCATAGGCGCAGGGTCCCAAGAGACCCAGTACTTC. It codes for CASSIGAGSQETQYF. The rearrangement joins TRBV7-6 to TRBJ2-5, with a possible D match to TRBD1 (5 bases). Trimming took off 5 bases at V and 1 base at J, with 14 bases between the two ends. The CDR3 is 15 amino acids. CDR1 is SGHVS, CDR2 FNYEAQ, per germline.

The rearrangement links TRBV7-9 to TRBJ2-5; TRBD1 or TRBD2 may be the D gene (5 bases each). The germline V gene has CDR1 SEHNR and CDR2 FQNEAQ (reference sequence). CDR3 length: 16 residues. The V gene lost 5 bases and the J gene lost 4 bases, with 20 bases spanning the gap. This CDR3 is CASSGYISGPGETQYF. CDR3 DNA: TGTGCCAGCAGCGGGTATATTTCGGGGCCCGGAGAGACCCAGTACTTC.

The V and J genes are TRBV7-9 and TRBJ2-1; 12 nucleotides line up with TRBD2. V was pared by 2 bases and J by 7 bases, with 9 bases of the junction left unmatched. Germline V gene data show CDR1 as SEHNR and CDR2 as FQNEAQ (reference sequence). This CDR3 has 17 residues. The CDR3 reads CASSLPPTSGSNNEQFF. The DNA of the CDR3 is TGTGCCAGCAGCTTACCTCCGACTAGCGGGAGTAATAATGAGCAGTTCTTC.

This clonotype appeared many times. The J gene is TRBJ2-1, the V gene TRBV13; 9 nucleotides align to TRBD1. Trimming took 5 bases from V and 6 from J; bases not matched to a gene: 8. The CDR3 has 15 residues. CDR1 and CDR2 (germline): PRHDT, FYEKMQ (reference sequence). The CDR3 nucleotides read TGTGCCAGCAGCGCGGGCCGGGACAGGGTCAATGAGCAGTTCTTC. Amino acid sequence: CASSAGRDRVNEQFF.

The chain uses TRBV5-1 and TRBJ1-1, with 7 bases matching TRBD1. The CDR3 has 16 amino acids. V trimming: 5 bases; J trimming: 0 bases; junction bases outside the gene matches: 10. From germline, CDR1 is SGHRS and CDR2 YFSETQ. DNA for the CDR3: TGCGCCAGCAGGAAGATACAGGGGCTCCTGAACACTGAAGCTTTCTTT. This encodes CASRKIQGLLNTEAFF.

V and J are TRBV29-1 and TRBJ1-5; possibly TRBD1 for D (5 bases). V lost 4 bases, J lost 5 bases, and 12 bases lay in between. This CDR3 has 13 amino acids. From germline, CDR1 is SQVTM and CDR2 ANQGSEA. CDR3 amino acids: CSVGGGRYQPQHF. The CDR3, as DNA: TGCAGCGTTGGCGGGGGGAGGTATCAGCCCCAGCATTTT.

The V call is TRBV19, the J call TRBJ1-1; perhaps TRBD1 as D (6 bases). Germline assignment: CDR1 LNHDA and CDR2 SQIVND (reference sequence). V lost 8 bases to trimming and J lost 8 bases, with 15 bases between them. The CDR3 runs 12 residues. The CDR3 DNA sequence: TGTGCCAGTCCCCAAGGGGGGCCCGAAGCTTTCTTT. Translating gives CASPQGGPEAFF.

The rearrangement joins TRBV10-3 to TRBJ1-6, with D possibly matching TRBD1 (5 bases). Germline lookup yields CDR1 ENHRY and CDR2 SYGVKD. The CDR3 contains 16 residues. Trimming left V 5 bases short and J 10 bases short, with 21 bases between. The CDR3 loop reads CAISSPTKGTDSPLHF. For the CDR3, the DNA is TGTGCCATCAGTTCACCGACAAAAGGGACGGACTCACCCCTCCACTTT.

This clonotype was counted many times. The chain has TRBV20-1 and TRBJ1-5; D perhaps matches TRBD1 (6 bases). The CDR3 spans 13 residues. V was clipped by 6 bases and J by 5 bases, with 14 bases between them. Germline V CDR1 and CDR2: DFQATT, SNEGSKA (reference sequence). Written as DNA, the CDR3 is TGCAGTGCACAATTGGAGGGGGATCAGCCCCAGCATTTT. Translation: CSAQLEGDQPQHF.

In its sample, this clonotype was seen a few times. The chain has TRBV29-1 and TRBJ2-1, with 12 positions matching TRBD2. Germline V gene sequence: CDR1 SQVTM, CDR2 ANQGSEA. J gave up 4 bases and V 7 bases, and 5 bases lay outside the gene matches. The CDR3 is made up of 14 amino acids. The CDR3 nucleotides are TGCAGCGGGGTAGGACTAGCGGGGTACAATGAGCAGTTCTTC. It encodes CSGVGLAGYNEQFF.

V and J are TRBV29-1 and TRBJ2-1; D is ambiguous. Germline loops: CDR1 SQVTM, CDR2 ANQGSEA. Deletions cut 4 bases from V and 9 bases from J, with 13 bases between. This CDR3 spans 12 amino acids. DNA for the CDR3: TGCAGCGTTGCGAAGACCCAACCTGAGCAGTTCTTC. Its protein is CSVAKTQPEQFF.

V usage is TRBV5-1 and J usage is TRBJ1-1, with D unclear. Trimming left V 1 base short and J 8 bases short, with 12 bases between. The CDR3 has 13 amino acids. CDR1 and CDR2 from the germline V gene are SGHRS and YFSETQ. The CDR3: CASSLYGNSEAFF. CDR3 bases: TGCGCCAGCAGCTTGTACGGCAACAGCGAAGCTTTCTTT.

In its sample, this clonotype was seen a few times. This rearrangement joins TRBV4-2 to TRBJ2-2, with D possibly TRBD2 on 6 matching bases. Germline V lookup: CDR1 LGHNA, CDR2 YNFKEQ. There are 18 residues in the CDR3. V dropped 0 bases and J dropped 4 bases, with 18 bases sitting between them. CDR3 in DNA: TGTGCCAGCAGCCAAGAATCCTATTGGCCCGGGGGCACCGGGGAGCTGTTTTTT. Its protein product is CASSQESYWPGGTGELFF.

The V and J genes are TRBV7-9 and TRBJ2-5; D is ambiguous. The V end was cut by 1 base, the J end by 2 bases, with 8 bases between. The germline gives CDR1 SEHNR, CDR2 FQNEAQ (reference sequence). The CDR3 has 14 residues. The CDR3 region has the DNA TGTGCCAGCAGCTTAGTGGACGGACAAGAGACCCAGTACTTC. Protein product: CASSLVDGQETQYF.

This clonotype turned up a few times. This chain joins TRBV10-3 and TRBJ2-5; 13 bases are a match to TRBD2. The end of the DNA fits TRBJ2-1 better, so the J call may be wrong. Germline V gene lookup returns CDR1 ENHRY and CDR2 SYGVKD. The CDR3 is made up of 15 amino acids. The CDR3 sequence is CAIRTGTSGDGEQFF. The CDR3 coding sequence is TGTGCCATCAGAACCGGGACTAGCGGGGACGGGGAGCAGTTCTTC.

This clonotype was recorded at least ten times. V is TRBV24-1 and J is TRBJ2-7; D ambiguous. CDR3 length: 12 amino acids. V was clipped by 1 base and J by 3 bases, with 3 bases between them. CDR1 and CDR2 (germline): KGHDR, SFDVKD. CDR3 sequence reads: CATSDFGYEQYF. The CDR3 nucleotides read TGTGCCACCAGTGATTTCGGCTACGAGCAGTACTTC.